This T cell receptor (beta chain) was profiled in a study of blood T cell repertoires in COVID-19. Study information: COVID-19 samples from acute and convalescent phases originated in the United States, Italy and Spain.

Original data processing: Estimation of nucleated cell counts relied on the amplification of reference gene primers. Clones were sequenced by immunoSEQ multiplex PCR, and TCRdb holds only the in-frame ones, with some missing. That table supplies the V and J calls and clone size; D and trimming were determined from the DNA. Of about 260,000 clones listed, about 81% were seen once; the top ten hold 4.1%. Looked up from germline, CDR1 is SGHDT and CDR2 is YYEEEE. Deletions cut 0 bases from V and 4 bases from J, with 11 bases between. The CDR3 is made up of 14 amino acids. Across about two dozen US areas, participants ranged in age from about 18 to 90 years. Assignments of participants to cohorts depended upon their own reported clinical history.

The material sequenced was PBMCs or T cells enriched from blood (not recorded which). This chain links TRBV5-6 with TRBJ2-7; possibly TRBD2 for D (6 bases). This TCR derives from a man aged 30 to 39 with acute COVID-19. The CDR3 DNA follows: TGTGCCAGCAGCTTGGATAGCGGAATTTACGAGCAGTACGTC. Residues: CASSLDSGIYEQYV.